These 9 T cell receptor beta chains came from one sample sequenced in a study of blood T cell repertoires in COVID-19. TCRdb keeps only in-frame clones here, not all; method: immunoSEQ multiplex PCR. The repertoire consists of 300,000 to 400,000 clones, with 80% to 90% occurring once and the leading ten covering around 4.5%. The sequenced sample consisted of PBMCs or T cells enriched from blood (not recorded which). These receptors were collected from a woman aged 40 to 50 with acute COVID-19.

The gene calls are TRBV28 and TRBJ1-3; D ambiguous. Looked up from germline, CDR1 is MDHEN and CDR2 is SYDVKM. This CDR3 is built from 15 residues. V gave up 2 bases and J gave up 2 bases, with 10 bases separating them. In DNA form, the CDR3 reads TGTGCCAGCAGTTTAGGCGGTAGCACTGGAAACACCATATATTTT. Translating gives CASSLGGSTGNTIYF. Filled out from reference TRBV28 and TRBJ1-3, the complete variable domain reads DVKVTQSSRYLVKRTGEKVFLECVQDMDHENMFWYRQDPGLGLRLIYFSYDVKMKEKGDIPEGYSVSREKKERFSLILESASTNQTSMYLCASSLGGSTGNTIYFGEGSWLTVV.

The chain recombines TRBV12-3 or TRBV12-4 with TRBJ1-2; the match to TRBD1 covers 8 bases. With 6 bases clipped from V and 4 bases from J, the junction kept 4 bases outside the gene matches. CDR3 size: 13 residues. The CDR3 coding sequence is TGTGCCAGCAGCAAGGACAGGGCCTATGGCTACACCTTC. Translation: CASSKDRAYGYTF.

V gene TRBV3-1 (or the pseudogene TRBV3-2) combines with J gene TRBJ1-5; unclear D gene. V lost 0 bases, J lost 0 bases, and 12 bases lay in between. This CDR3 is built from 17 residues. Germline-derived CDR1 and CDR2 are LGHDT and YNNKEL (reference sequence). The CDR3 protein is CASSQDSGVDSNQPQHF. The CDR3 DNA reads as TGTGCCAGCAGCCAAGATAGCGGGGTGGATAGCAATCAGCCCCAGCATTTT.

This chain connects TRBV27 to TRBJ1-6; the D is unclear. V was shortened by 3 bases and J by 10 bases, with 4 bases between the two germline ends. Germline assignment: CDR1 MNHEY and CDR2 SMNVEV (reference sequence). The CDR3 runs 11 residues. In nucleotides, the CDR3 is TGTGCCAGCAGTTTTGAGTCACCCCTCCACTTT. Translating it yields CASSFESPLHF.

The chain employs TRBV7-2 and TRBJ2-1, with D possibly TRBD2 on 6 matching bases. The CDR3 runs to 16 residues. CDR1 is SGHTA and CDR2 is FQGNSA in the germline V gene. Trimming removed 1 base from V and 2 bases from J, with 12 bases in between. CDR3: CASSLEGLAPYNEQFF. The CDR3 DNA is TGTGCCAGCAGCTTAGAGGGACTGGCCCCCTACAATGAGCAGTTCTTC.

This clone was detected a few times. The chain joins TRBV9 to TRBJ1-1, with 7 bases matching TRBD1. V was pared by 0 bases and J by 3 bases, with 17 bases of the junction left unmatched. Germline lookup yields CDR1 SGDLS and CDR2 YYNGEE. The CDR3 is 19 amino acids. The CDR3 DNA reads TGTGCCAGCAGCGTAGAATCGGGTGCAGCGGACAGGTGTGACACTGAAGCTTTCTTT. Translating gives CASSVESGAADRCDTEAFF.

The table lists this clone with a count of one. This CDR3 reads CASASGQGNTGELFF. The CDR3 nucleotides are TGTGCCAGCGCCTCCGGACAGGGGAACACCGGGGAGCTGTTTTTT. The chain employs TRBV28 and TRBJ2-2; 8 nucleotides match TRBD1. The CDR3 length is 15 residues. The germline V gene has CDR1 MDHEN and CDR2 SYDVKM. The V gene end was trimmed by 8 bases and the J gene end by 1 base; junction bases not matched to a gene: 6. The full variable domain, in which reference TRBV28 and TRBJ2-2 provide the parts outside the CDR3, is DVKVTQSSRYLVKRTGEKVFLECVQDMDHENMFWYRQDPGLGLRLIYFSYDVKMKEKGDIPEGYSVSREKKERFSLILESASTNQTSMYLCASASGQGNTGELFFGEGSRLTVL.

This clone was seen just once. The chain links TRBV5-1 to TRBJ2-3; the D gene is possibly TRBD1 (6 bases). The CDR3 length is 15 residues. The V end was cut by 4 bases, the J end by 0 bases, with 12 bases between. Germline assignment: CDR1 SGHRS and CDR2 YFSETQ. The CDR3 DNA sequence: TGCGCCAGCAGCAACCAAGACAGGAGCACAGATACGCAGTATTTT. This codes for CASSNQDRSTDTQYF.

This chain links TRBV4-3 with TRBJ1-1; D is unresolved. The CDR3 runs to 15 residues. V lost 1 base and J 1 base, leaving 10 bases between the germline ends. CDR1 LGHNA and CDR2 YSLEER come from the germline V gene. CDR3 region: CASSQVRASNTEAFF. The CDR3 DNA reads TGCGCCAGCAGCCAAGTTCGAGCATCGAACACTGAAGCTTTCTTT.